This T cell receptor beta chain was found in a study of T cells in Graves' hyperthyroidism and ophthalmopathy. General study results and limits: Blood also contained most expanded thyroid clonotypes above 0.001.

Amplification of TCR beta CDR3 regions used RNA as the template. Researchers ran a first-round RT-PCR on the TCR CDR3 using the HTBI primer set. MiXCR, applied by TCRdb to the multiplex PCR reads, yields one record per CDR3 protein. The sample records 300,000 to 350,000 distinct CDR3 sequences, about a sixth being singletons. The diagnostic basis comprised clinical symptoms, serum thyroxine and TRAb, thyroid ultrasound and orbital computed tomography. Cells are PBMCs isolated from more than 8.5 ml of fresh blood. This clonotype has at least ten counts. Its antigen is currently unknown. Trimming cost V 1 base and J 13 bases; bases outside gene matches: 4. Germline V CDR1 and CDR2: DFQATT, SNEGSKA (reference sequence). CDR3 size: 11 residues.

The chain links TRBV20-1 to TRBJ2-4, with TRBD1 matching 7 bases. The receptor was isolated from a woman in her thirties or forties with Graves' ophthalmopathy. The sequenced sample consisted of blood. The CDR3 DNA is TGCAGTGCTAGAGGACAGGGAGAACAGTACTTC. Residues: CSARGQGEQYF.